This T cell receptor (beta chain) was sequenced for a study of CD8+CD57+ T cells in acquired aplastic anemia. Unmatched junction bases numbered 8, after V lost 4 bases and J lost 7 bases. This CDR3 is 15 amino acids long. Germline V gene lookup returns CDR1 SNHLY and CDR2 FYNNEI. The sequenced patients had an expansion of CD8+CD57+ cells seen by flow cytometry. Everyone among the patients had severe acquired aplastic anemia. Prior therapy had not been administered to any patient at the time of blood sampling. Profiling of TCR beta VDJ combinations and CDR3 sequences used genomic DNA as template. TCRdb recomputed calls from the reads with MiXCR, one row per CDR3 protein. The sample shows tens of thousands of distinct CDR3 sequences, over 55% of them seen only once.

The chain has TRBV2 and TRBJ2-1; 9 nucleotides agree with TRBD1. The receptor was isolated from a human donor with aplastic anemia. The sample comprised sorted CD4+, CD8+, or CD8+CD57+ T cells (not recorded which) from PBMCs. CDR3 DNA sequence: TGTGCCAGCAGTGCGTACGGGACAGGGCTGAATGAGCAGTTCTTC. This sequence encodes CASSAYGTGLNEQFF.